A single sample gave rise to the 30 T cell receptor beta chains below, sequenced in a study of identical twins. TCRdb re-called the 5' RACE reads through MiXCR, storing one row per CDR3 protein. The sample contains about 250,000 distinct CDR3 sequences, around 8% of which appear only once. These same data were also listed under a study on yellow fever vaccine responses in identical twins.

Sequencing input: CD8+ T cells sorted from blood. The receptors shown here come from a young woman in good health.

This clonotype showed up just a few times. CDR3 bases: TGTGCCAGCAGCCCGCGGGAGGTTGGGACAGATACGCAGTATTTT. The encoded protein is CASSPREVGTDTQYF. V gene TRBV7-9 combines with J gene TRBJ2-3, with TRBD2 matching over 8 bases. Per the germline V gene, CDR1 is SEHNR and CDR2 is FQNEAQ (reference sequence). The CDR3 totals 15 residues. The ends lost 5 bases at V and 3 bases at J; junction bases unmatched: 7. Using reference TRBV7-9 and TRBJ2-3 for the parts outside the CDR3, the full variable domain is DTGVSQNPRHKITKRGQNVTFRCDPISEHNRLYWYRQTLGQGPEFLTYFQNEAQLEKSRLLSDRFSAERPKGSFSTLEIQRTEQGDSAMYLCASSPREVGTDTQYFGPGTRLTVL.

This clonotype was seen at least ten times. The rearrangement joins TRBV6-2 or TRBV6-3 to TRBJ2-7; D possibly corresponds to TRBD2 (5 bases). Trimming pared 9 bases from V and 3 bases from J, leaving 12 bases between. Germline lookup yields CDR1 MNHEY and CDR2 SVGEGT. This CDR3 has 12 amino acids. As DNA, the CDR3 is TGTGCCAGTAGCACCGGGGACTACGAGCAGTACTTC. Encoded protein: CASSTGDYEQYF.

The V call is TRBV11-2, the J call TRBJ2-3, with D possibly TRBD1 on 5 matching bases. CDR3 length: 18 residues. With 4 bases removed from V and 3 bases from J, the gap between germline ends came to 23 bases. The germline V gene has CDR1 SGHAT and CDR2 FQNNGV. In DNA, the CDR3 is TGTGCCAGCAGCTACCCCGCCAGGGAAGGCCATCGAACAGATACGCAGTATTTT. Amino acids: CASSYPAREGHRTDTQYF.

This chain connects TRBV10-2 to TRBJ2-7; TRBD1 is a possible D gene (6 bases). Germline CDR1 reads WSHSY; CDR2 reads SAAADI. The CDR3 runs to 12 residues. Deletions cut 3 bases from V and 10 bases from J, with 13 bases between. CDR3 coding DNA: TGCGCCAGCAGTGATACAACAGGGAACCAGTACTTC. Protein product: CASSDTTGNQYF.

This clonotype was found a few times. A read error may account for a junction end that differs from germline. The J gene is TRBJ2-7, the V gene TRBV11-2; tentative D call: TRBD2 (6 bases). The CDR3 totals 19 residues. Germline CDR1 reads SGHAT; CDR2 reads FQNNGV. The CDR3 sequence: CASSLGFLGREEMSYDQYF. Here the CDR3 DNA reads TGTGCCAGCAGCTTAGGGTTTCTGGGCAGGGAGGAAATGAGCTACGATCAGTACTTC.

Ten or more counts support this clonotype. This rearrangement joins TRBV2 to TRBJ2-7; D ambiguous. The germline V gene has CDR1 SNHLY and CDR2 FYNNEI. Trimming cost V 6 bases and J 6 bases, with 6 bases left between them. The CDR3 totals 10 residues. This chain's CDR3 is CASRGSEQYF. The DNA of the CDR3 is TGTGCCAGCAGGGGCTCCGAGCAGTACTTC.

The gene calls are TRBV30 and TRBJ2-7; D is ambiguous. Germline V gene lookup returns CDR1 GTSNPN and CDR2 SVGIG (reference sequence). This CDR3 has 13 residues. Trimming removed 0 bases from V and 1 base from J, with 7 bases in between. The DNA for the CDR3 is TGTGCCTGGAGTGTTGGTCAGTCCTACGAGCAGTACTTC. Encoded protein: CAWSVGQSYEQYF.

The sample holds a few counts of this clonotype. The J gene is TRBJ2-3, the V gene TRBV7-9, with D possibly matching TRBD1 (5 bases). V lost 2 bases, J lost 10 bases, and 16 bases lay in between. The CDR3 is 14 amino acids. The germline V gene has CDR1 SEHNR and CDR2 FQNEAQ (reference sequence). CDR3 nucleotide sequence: TGTGCCAGCAGCTTAATAACTGATGAGACAGCGCAGTATTTT. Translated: CASSLITDETAQYF. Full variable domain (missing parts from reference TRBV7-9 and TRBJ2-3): DTGVSQNPRHKITKRGQNVTFRCDPISEHNRLYWYRQTLGQGPEFLTYFQNEAQLEKSRLLSDRFSAERPKGSFSTLEIQRTEQGDSAMYLCASSLITDETAQYFGPGTRLTVL.

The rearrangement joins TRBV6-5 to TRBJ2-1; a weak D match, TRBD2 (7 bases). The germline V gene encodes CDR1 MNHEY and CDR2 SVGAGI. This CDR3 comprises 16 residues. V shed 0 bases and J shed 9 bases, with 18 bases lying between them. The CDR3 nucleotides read TGTGCCAGCAGTTACTCGACCGGGGGGCCGGGCACTGAGCAGTTCTTC. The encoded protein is CASSYSTGGPGTEQFF.

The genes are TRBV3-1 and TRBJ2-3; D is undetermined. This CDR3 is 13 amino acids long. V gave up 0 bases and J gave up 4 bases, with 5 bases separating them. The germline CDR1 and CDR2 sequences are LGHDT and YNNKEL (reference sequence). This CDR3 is CASSQDRPDTQYF. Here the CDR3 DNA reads TGTGCCAGCAGCCAAGATCGACCAGATACGCAGTATTTT.

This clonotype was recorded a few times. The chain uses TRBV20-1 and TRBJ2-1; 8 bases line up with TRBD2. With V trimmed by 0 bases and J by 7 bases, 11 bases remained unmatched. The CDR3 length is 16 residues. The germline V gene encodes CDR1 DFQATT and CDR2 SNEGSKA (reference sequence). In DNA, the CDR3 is TGCAGTGCTAGAGATAATTCCGGGGGGGCCTGGAATGAGCAGTTCTTC. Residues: CSARDNSGGAWNEQFF.

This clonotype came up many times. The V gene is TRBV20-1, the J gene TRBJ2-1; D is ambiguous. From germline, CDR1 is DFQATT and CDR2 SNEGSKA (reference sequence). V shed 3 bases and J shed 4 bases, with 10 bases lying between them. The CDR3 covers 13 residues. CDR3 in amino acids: CSAREFTYNEQFF. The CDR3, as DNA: TGCAGTGCTAGGGAGTTCACTTACAATGAGCAGTTCTTC.

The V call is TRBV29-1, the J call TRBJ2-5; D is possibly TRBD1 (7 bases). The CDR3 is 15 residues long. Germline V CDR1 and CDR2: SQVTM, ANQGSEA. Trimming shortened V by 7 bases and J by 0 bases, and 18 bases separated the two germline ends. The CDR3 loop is CSATAGQLYQETQYF. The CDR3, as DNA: TGCAGCGCGACGGCGGGACAGCTGTACCAAGAGACCCAGTACTTC.

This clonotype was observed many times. This CDR3 is CASSYRGSYEQYF. CDR3 DNA sequence: TGTGCCAGCAGTTACAGAGGATCCTACGAGCAGTACTTC. The chain joins TRBV6-5 to TRBJ2-7; D uncertain. Trimming pared 2 bases from V and 1 base from J, leaving 6 bases between. CDR3 length: 13 amino acids. CDR1 and CDR2 (germline): MNHEY, SVGAGI.

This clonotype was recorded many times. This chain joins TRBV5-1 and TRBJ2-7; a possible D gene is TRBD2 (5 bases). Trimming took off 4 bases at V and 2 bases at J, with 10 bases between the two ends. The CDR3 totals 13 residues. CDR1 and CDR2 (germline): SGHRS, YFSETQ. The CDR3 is CASSPGIPYEQYF. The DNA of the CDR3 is TGCGCCAGCAGCCCCGGGATCCCCTACGAGCAGTACTTC.

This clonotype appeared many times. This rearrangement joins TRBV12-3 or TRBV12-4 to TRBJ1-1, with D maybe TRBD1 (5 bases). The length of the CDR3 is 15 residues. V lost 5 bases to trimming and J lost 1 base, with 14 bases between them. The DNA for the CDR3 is TGTGCCAGCAGTCAAACCGGACATCCGAACACTGAAGCTTTCTTT. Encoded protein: CASSQTGHPNTEAFF.

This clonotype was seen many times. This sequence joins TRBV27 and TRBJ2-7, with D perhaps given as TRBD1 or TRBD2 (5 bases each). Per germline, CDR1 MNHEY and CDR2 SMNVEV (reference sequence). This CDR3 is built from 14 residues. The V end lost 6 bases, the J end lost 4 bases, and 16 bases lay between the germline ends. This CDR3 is CASSRRDDLYEQYF. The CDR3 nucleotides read TGTGCCAGCAGCAGACGGGACGATTTATACGAGCAGTACTTC.

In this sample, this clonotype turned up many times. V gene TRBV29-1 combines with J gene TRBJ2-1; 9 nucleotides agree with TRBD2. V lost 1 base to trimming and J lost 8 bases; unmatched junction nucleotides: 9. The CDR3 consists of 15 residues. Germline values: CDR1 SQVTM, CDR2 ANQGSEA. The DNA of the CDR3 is TGCAGCGTTGAAGGCGGGGCGGGAGGGCTCTATGAGCAGTTCTTC. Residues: CSVEGGAGGLYEQFF.

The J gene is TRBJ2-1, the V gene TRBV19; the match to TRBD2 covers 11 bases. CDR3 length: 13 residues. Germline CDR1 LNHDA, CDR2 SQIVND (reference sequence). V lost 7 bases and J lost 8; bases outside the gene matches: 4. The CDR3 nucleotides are TGTGCCAGTAAACTAGCGGGAGCCCATGAGCAGTTCTTC. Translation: CASKLAGAHEQFF.

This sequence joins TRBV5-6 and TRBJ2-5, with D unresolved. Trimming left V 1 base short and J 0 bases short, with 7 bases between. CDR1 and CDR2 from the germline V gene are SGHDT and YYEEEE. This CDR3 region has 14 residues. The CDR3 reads CASSLLHNQETQYF. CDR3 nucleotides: TGTGCCAGCAGCTTGCTACATAACCAAGAGACCCAGTACTTC.

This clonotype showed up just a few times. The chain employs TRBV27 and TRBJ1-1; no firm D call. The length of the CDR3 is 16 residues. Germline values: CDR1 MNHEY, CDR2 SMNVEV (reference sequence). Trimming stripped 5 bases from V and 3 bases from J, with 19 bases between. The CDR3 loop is CASSTRGGSGDTEAFF. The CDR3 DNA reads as TGTGCCAGCAGTACCCGGGGTGGGTCCGGCGACACTGAAGCTTTCTTT.

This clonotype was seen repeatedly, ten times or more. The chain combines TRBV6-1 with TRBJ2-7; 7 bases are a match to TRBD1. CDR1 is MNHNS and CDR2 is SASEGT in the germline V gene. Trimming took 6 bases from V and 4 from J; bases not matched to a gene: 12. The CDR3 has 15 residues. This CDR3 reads CASRIYRDSLYEQYF. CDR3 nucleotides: TGTGCCAGCAGGATCTACCGGGACAGCCTGTACGAGCAGTACTTC.

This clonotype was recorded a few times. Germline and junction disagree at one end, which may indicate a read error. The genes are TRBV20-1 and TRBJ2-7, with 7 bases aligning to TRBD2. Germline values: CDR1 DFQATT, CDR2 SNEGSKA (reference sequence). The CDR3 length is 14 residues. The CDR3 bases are TGCAGTGCTAGAGACCATTGTCAGCCGCGGGGGATCGACTTC. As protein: CSARDHCQPRGIDF.

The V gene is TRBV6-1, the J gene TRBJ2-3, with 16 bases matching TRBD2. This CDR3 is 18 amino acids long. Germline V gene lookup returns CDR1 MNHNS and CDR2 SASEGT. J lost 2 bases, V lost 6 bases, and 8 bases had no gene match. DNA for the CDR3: TGTGCCAGCAGCCCGGGACTAGCGGGGGGGCCTATCACAGATACGCAGTATTTT. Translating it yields CASSPGLAGGPITDTQYF.

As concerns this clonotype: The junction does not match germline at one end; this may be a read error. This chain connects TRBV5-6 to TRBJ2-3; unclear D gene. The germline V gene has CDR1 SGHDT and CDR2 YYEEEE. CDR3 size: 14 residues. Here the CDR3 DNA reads TGTGCCAGAAGCTTGATCACAAGGGAAGATACGCAGTATTTT. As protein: CARSLITREDTQYF.

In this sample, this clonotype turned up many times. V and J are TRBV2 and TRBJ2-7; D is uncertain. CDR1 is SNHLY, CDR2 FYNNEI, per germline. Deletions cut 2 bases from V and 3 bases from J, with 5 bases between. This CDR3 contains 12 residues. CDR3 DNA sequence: TGTGCCAGCAGTGAAAGTAACTACGAGCAGTACTTC. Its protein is CASSESNYEQYF. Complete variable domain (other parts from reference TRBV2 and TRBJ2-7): EPEVTQTPSHQVTQMGQEVILRCVPISNHLYFYWYRQILGQKVEFLVSFYNNEISEKSEIFDDQFSVERPDGSNFTLKIRSTKLEDSAMYFCASSESNYEQYFGPGTRLTVT.

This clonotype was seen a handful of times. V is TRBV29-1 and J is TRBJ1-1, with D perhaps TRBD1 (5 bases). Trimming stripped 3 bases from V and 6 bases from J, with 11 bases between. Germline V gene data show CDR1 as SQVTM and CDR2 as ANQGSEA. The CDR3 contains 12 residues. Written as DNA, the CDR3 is TGCAGCGTTGACTCCAGGACACCTGAAGCTTTCTTT. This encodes CSVDSRTPEAFF.

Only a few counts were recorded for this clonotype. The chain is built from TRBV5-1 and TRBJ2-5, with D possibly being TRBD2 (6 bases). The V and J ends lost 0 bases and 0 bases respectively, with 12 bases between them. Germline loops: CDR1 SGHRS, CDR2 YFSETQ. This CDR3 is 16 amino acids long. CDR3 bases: TGCGCCAGCAGCTTGGGGAGGGACGTTTACCAAGAGACCCAGTACTTC. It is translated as CASSLGRDVYQETQYF.

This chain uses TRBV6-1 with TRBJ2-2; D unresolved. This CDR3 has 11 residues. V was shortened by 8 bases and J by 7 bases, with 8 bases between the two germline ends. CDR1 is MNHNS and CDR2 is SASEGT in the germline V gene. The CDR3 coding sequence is TGTGCCAGCTTGGTGGTCGGGGAGCTGTTTTTT. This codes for CASLVVGELFF.

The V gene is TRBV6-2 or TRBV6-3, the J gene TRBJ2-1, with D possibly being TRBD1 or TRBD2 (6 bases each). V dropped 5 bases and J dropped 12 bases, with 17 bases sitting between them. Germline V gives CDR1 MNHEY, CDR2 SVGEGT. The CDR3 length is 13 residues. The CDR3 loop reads CASSTAGRGGQFF. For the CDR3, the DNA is TGTGCCAGCAGTACCGCAGGCAGGGGAGGGCAGTTCTTC.